Following are 14 T cell receptor beta chains from one sample sequenced in a study of OX40 agonist ivuxolimab in advanced cancers. Clones were sequenced by immunoSEQ multiplex PCR, and TCRdb holds only the in-frame ones, with some missing. The sample lists some 47,000 clones; 79% were seen once. Sequencing was performed on CD4+ or CD8+ T cells sorted from blood, taken in a trial of the OX40 agonist ivuxolimab. The receptors shown here come from an adult with an advanced solid tumor such as melanoma, head and neck, liver or kidney cancer.

The rearrangement joins TRBV5-1 to TRBJ1-3, with 7 bases that match TRBD1. CDR1 and CDR2 (germline): SGHRS, YFSETQ. The J segment lost 0 bases and the V segment lost 4 bases, leaving 4 bases of the junction unmatched. The CDR3 runs to 15 residues. The CDR3 DNA is TGCGCCAGCAGCGAGACAGGGCACTCTGGAAACACCATATATTTT. Translating it yields CASSETGHSGNTIYF.

Only a few counts were recorded for this clone. J is TRBJ1-5 and V is TRBV6-5; 8 bases fit TRBD1. There are 13 residues in the CDR3. The V gene's germline CDR1 is MNHEY and CDR2 SVGAGI. The trim removed 6 bases at V and 5 bases at J, leaving 3 bases unmatched. The CDR3 spells CASRDREDQPQHF. The CDR3 bases are TGTGCCAGCAGGGACAGGGAAGATCAGCCCCAGCATTTT.

J is TRBJ1-1 and V is TRBV6-5, with a weak D call TRBD1 (5 bases). The V end lost 6 bases, the J end lost 1 base, and 9 bases lay between the germline ends. Germline CDR1 MNHEY, CDR2 SVGAGI. The CDR3 is 13 residues long. The CDR3 region has the DNA TGTGCCAGCAGCCGACAGCAGAACACTGAAGCTTTCTTT. This gives the protein CASSRQQNTEAFF.

Here the CDR3 DNA reads TGCGCCAGCAGCCAAAATGTGGGGTCAGGTGAAAAACTGTTTTTT. It encodes CASSQNVGSGEKLFF. This chain links TRBV4-3 with TRBJ1-4; the D is unclear. Trimming removed 2 bases at V and 7 bases at J, with 14 bases between. The germline V gene has CDR1 LGHNA and CDR2 YSLEER. The CDR3 is made up of 15 amino acids.

This clone appeared a single time. The chain links TRBV19 to TRBJ2-7; TRBD1 matches 7 bases. CDR1 and CDR2 (germline): LNHDA, SQIVND (reference sequence). CDR3 length: 13 residues. Unmatched junction bases numbered 2, after V lost 4 bases and J lost 2 bases. This CDR3 reads CASSRDSPYEQYF. CDR3 bases: TGTGCCAGTAGTAGGGACAGCCCCTACGAGCAGTACTTC. Full variable domain (outside the CDR3, taken from reference TRBV19 and TRBJ2-7): DGGITQSPKYLFRKEGQNVTLSCEQNLNHDAMYWYRQDPGQGLRLIYYSQIVNDFQKGDIAEGYSVSREKKESFPLTVTSAQKNPTAFYLCASSRDSPYEQYFGPGTRLTVT.

The chain couples TRBV5-5 to TRBJ1-6; 8 bases are shared with TRBD1. The CDR3 sequence is 16 residues long. V lost 5 bases, J lost 10 bases, and 14 bases stayed unmatched. From germline, CDR1 is SGHKS and CDR2 YYEKEE (reference sequence). DNA for the CDR3: TGTGCCAGCAGTATTGGAATGGGACAGGCGGTCTCACCCCTCCACTTT. This encodes CASSIGMGQAVSPLHF. The full variable domain, its missing parts supplied by reference TRBV5-5 and TRBJ1-6, is DAGVTQSPTHLIKTRGQQVTLRCSPISGHKSVSWYQQVLGQGPQFIFQYYEKEERGRGNFPDRFSARQFPNYSSELNVNALLLGDSALYLCASSIGMGQAVSPLHFGNGTRLTVT.

The V gene is TRBV29-1, the J gene TRBJ2-2; 9 positions match TRBD2. This CDR3 is 14 amino acids long. Germline CDR1 and CDR2: SQVTM and ANQGSEA. V lost 6 bases to trimming and J lost 2 bases; unmatched junction nucleotides: 4. The CDR3 loop reads CSVAGGHNTGELFF. The CDR3, as DNA: TGCAGCGTAGCGGGGGGCCATAACACCGGGGAGCTGTTTTTT.

This clone was seen a handful of times. V and J are TRBV20-1 and TRBJ1-2; D is uncertain. V lost 6 bases and J lost 5, with 10 bases in between. CDR1 and CDR2 from the germline V gene are DFQATT and SNEGSKA (reference sequence). The CDR3 spans 11 residues. The CDR3 sequence: CSAQLIYGYTF. The CDR3 bases are TGCAGTGCCCAGCTGATTTATGGCTACACCTTC.

CDR3 sequence: CASTPGQMGNLYF. CDR3 coding DNA: TGTGCCAGCACCCCGGGACAGATGGGGAATCTGTACTTC. The J gene is TRBJ2-7, the V gene TRBV27, with 7 nucleotides matching TRBD1. Trimming took 7 bases from V and 12 from J; bases not matched to a gene: 15. This CDR3 has 13 amino acids. Germline V gene lookup returns CDR1 MNHEY and CDR2 SMNVEV (reference sequence).

The chain joins TRBV30 to TRBJ1-1; 7 nucleotides line up with TRBD1. The CDR3 is 13 amino acids. J lost 3 bases, V lost 3 bases, and 4 bases had no gene match. Per the germline V gene, CDR1 is GTSNPN and CDR2 is SVGIG (reference sequence). The CDR3 DNA reads TGTGCCTGGAGCCGCCAGGGGGACACTGAAGCTTTCTTT. It translates to CAWSRQGDTEAFF.

The chain has TRBV7-2 and TRBJ2-3; D is uncertain. Germline V gene data show CDR1 as SGHTA and CDR2 as FQGNSA. CDR3 length equals 13 residues. The V end was cut by 3 bases, the J end by 2 bases, with 6 bases between. CDR3 in amino acids: CASSLTYTDTQYF. The CDR3 DNA sequence: TGTGCCAGCAGCTTGACTTACACAGATACGCAGTATTTT.

This clone turned up a few times. The rearrangement uses TRBV29-1 and TRBJ2-5; the D gene is possibly TRBD2 (6 bases). CDR3 length: 15 amino acids. Trimming stripped 4 bases from V and 2 bases from J, with 17 bases between. Germline V CDR1 and CDR2: SQVTM, ANQGSEA. The CDR3 sequence: CSVGVGGNFQETQYF. The DNA of the CDR3 is TGCAGCGTTGGGGTTGGAGGGAATTTTCAAGAGACCCAGTACTTC.

This clone was observed once. The rearrangement uses TRBV2 and TRBJ1-6, with TRBD1 identical over 7 bases. After removal of 8 bases from V and 8 bases from J, the junction contained 9 bases not matched to a gene. This CDR3 spans 14 amino acids. Germline V gene lookup returns CDR1 SNHLY and CDR2 FYNNEI. For the CDR3, the DNA is TGTGCCAGCTATTGGGGACAGCTAGATTCACCCCTCCACTTT. Protein product: CASYWGQLDSPLHF.

This clone occurred a few times. The CDR3 DNA reads as TGTGCCAGCAGTGTAAGGACTAGCGGGGGCCTTACCTACGAGCAGTACTTC. This codes for CASSVRTSGGLTYEQYF. V is TRBV27 and J is TRBJ2-7; 13 bases are shared with TRBD2. The CDR3 has 17 residues. J was trimmed by 2 bases and V by 5 bases; bases with no gene match: 9. Germline V gene lookup returns CDR1 MNHEY and CDR2 SMNVEV (reference sequence).